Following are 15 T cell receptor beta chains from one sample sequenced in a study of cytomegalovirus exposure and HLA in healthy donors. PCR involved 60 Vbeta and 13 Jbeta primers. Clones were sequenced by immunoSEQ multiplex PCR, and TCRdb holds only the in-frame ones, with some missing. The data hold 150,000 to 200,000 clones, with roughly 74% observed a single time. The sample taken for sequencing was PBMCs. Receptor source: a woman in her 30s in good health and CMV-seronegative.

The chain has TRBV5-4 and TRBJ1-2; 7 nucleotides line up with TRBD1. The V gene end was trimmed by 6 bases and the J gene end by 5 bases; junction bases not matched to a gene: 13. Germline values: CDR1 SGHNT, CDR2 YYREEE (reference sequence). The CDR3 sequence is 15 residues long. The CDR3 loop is CASTSGGFPDYGYTF. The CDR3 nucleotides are TGTGCCAGCACCTCAGGGGGATTCCCTGATTATGGCTACACCTTC.

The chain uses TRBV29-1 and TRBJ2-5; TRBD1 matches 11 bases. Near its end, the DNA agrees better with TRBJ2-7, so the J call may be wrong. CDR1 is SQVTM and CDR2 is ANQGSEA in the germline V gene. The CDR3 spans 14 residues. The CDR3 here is CSASSGTGGYEQYF. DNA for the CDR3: TGCAGCGCCTCATCCGGGACAGGGGGTTACGAGCAGTACTTC.

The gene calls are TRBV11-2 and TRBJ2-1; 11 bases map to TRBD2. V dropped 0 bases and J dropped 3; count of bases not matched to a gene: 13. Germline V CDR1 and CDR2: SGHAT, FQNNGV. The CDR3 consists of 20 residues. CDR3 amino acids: CASSLDSLGLAVPRYNEQFF. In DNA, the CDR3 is TGTGCCAGCAGCTTAGATTCCCTGGGACTAGCGGTCCCGCGCTACAATGAGCAGTTCTTC. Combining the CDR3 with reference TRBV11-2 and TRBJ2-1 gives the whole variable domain EAGVAQSPRYKIIEKRQSVAFWCNPISGHATLYWYQQILGQGPKLLIQFQNNGVVDDSQLPKDRFSAERLKGVDSTLKIQPAKLEDSAVYLCASSLDSLGLAVPRYNEQFFGPGTRLTVL.

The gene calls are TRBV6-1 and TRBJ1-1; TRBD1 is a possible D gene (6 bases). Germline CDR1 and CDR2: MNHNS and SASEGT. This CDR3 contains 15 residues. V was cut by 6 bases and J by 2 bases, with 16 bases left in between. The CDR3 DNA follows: TGTGCCAGCAGACCCAGGGGAAGCGGAAACACTGAAGCTTTCTTT. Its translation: CASRPRGSGNTEAFF.

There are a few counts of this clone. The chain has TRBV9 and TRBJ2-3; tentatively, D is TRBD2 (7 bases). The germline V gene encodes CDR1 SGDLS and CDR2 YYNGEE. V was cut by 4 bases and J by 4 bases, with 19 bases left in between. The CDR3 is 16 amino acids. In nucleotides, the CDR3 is TGTGCCAGCAGCTCCCGAGGGTGGGGGGGCCCAGATACGCAGTATTTT. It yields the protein CASSSRGWGGPDTQYF.

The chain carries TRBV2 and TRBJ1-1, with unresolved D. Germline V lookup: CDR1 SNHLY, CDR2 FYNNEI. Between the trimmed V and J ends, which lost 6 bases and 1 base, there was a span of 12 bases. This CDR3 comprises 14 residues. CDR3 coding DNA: TGTGCCAGCAGATCCCTAATCCAGAACACTGAAGCTTTCTTT. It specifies CASRSLIQNTEAFF.

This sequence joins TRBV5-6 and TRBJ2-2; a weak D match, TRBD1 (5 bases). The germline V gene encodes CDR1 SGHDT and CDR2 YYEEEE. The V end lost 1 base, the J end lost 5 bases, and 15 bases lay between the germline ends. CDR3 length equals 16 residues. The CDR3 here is CASSLWQGGWTGELFF. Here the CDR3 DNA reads TGTGCCAGCAGCTTGTGGCAGGGCGGATGGACCGGGGAGCTGTTTTTT.

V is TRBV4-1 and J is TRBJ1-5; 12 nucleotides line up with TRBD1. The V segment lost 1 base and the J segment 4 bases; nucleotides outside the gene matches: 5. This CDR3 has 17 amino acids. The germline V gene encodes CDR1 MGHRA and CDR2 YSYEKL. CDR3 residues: CASSQGPGQGANQPQHF. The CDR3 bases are TGCGCCAGCAGCCAAGGGCCGGGACAGGGGGCGAATCAGCCCCAGCATTTT.

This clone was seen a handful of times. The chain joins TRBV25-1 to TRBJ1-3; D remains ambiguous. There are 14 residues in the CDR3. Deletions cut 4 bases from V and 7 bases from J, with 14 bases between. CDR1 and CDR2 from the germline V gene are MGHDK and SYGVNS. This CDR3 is CASSVSSWRNTIYF. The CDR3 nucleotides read TGTGCCAGCAGTGTCTCTTCCTGGAGGAACACCATATATTTT.

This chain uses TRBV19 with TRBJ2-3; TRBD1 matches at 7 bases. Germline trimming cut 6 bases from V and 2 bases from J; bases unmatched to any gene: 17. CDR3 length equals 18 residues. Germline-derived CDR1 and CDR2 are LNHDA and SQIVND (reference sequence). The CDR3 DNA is TGTGCCAGTAGCCTGGGACAGCTTCTTGCGACACACACAGATACGCAGTATTTT. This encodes CASSLGQLLATHTDTQYF. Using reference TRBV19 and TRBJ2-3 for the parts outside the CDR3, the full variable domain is DGGITQSPKYLFRKEGQNVTLSCEQNLNHDAMYWYRQDPGQGLRLIYYSQIVNDFQKGDIAEGYSVSREKKESFPLTVTSAQKNPTAFYLCASSLGQLLATHTDTQYFGPGTRLTVL.

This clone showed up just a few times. The DNA for the CDR3 is TGTGCCAGTAGTCTTATAGGACAGGGGTCCTACAATGAGCAGTTCTTC. Protein product: CASSLIGQGSYNEQFF. The rearrangement joins TRBV19 to TRBJ2-1; TRBD1 aligns across 9 bases. J gave up 1 base and V 5 bases, and 6 bases lay outside the gene matches. This CDR3 is built from 16 residues. Germline V CDR1 and CDR2: LNHDA, SQIVND (reference sequence). Supplemented by reference TRBV19 and TRBJ2-1, the full variable domain reads DGGITQSPKYLFRKEGQNVTLSCEQNLNHDAMYWYRQDPGQGLRLIYYSQIVNDFQKGDIAEGYSVSREKKESFPLTVTSAQKNPTAFYLCASSLIGQGSYNEQFFGPGTRLTVL.

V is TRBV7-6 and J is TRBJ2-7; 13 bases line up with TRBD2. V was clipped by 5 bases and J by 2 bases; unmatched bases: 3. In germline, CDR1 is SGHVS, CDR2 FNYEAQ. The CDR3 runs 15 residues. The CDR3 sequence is CASSRTSGGAYEQYF. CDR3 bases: TGTGCCAGCAGCCGCACTAGCGGGGGGGCCTACGAGCAGTACTTC.

The CDR3 sequence is CASVQSGYGYTF. The CDR3 nucleotides are TGTGCCAGTGTGCAATCGGGGTATGGCTACACCTTC. The rearrangement uses TRBV19 and TRBJ1-2, with no clear D. Germline CDR1 is LNHDA and CDR2 is SQIVND (reference sequence). The CDR3 length is 12 residues. Deletions cut 8 bases from V and 5 bases from J, with 12 bases between. The whole variable domain, remainder taken from reference TRBV19 and TRBJ1-2, is DGGITQSPKYLFRKEGQNVTLSCEQNLNHDAMYWYRQDPGQGLRLIYYSQIVNDFQKGDIAEGYSVSREKKESFPLTVTSAQKNPTAFYLCASVQSGYGYTFGSGTRLTVV.

The chain's CDR3 is CASSSTGGIISYNEQFF. CDR3 nucleotides: TGTGCCAGCAGCTCGACAGGGGGTATTATCTCCTACAATGAGCAGTTCTTC. The chain recombines TRBV7-9 with TRBJ2-1; TRBD1 matches at 9 bases. The germline CDR1 and CDR2 sequences are SEHNR and FQNEAQ (reference sequence). This CDR3 spans 17 amino acids. Trimming cost V 4 bases and J 0 bases; bases outside gene matches: 7.

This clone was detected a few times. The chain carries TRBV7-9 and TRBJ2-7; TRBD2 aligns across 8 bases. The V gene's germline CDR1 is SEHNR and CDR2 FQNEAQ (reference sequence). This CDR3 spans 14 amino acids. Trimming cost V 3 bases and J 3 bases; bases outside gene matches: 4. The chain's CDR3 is CASSLRTSGYEQYF. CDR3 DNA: TGTGCCAGCAGCTTGCGAACTAGCGGCTACGAGCAGTACTTC.